These T cell receptor beta chains were read from a single sample in a study of cytomegalovirus exposure and HLA in healthy donors. Some clones are missing from TCRdb's copy, which holds only in-frame ones; the method was immunoSEQ multiplex PCR. The sample shows some 150,000 clones, about 80% of them seen only once. The sequenced material came from PBMCs. Receptors were obtained from a young man in good health and CMV-seronegative. CDR3s include the opening cysteine and the closing phenylalanine or tryptophan. Fields, in order: CDR3 protein, CDR3 DNA, J gene, V gene, D gene, clone size. D genes are given only for firm matches. Size is stated for part of the rows, as once, few or many counts, or as a class when the clone is expanded.

CDR3: CATSREGTYRGNTQYF
DNA: TGTGCCACCAGCAGAGAAGGAACCTACCGGGGGAATACGCAGTATTTT
J: TRBJ2-3
V: TRBV15
D: NA
size: NA

CDR3: CASSFSLLSSYEQYF
DNA: TGTGCCAGCAGTTTCTCACTATTAAGCTCCTACGAGCAGTACTTC
J: TRBJ2-7
V: TRBV28
D: NA
size: NA

CDR3: CAWSVGGFANYGYTF
DNA: TGTGCCTGGAGTGTAGGGGGCTTTGCTAACTATGGCTACACCTTC
J: TRBJ1-2
V: TRBV30
D: TRBD1
size: NA

CDR3: CASSYDRATEAFF
DNA: TGTGCCAGCAGTTATGACAGGGCCACTGAAGCTTTCTTT
J: TRBJ1-1
V: TRBV25-1
D: TRBD1
size: few

CDR3: CASSHSTGEEKLFF
DNA: TGCGCCAGCAGCCACTCGACAGGGGAAGAAAAACTGTTTTTT
J: TRBJ1-4
V: TRBV4-1
D: TRBD1
size: NA

CDR3: CASKATRYPYEQYF
DNA: TGTGCCAGCAAAGCAACTAGGTACCCCTACGAGCAGTACTTC
J: TRBJ2-7
V: TRBV27
D: NA
size: NA

CDR3: CASSSGGGPYEQYF
DNA: TGCGCCAGCAGCTCCGGGGGGGGCCCTTACGAGCAGTACTTC
J: TRBJ2-7
V: TRBV5-1
D: TRBD2
size: NA

CDR3: CASSARQGSGNNEQFF
DNA: TGTGCCAGCAGCGCTCGACAGGGGAGTGGGAACAATGAGCAGTTCTTC
J: TRBJ2-1
V: TRBV11-3
D: TRBD1
size: NA

CDR3: CASSLGRGVDYGYTF
DNA: TGTGCCAGCAGCTTAGGCAGGGGAGTCGACTATGGCTACACCTTC
J: TRBJ1-2
V: TRBV7-9
D: NA
size: NA

CDR3: CAISESPGRGAEPSTDTQYF
DNA: TGTGCCATCAGTGAGTCCCCGGGACGCGGGGCAGAACCTAGCACAGATACGCAGTATTTT
J: TRBJ2-3
V: TRBV10-3
D: NA
size: NA

CDR3: CASSPTGWSTYEQYF
DNA: TGTGCCAGCAGCCCTACAGGGTGGAGTACTTACGAGCAGTACTTC
J: TRBJ2-7
V: TRBV11-1
D: NA
size: NA

CDR3: CASSILMGQTYEQYF
DNA: TGTGCCAGTAGTATATTGATGGGACAGACCTACGAGCAGTACTTC
J: TRBJ2-7
V: TRBV19
D: TRBD1
size: NA

CDR3: CASGFPGGTVGTGELFF
DNA: TGTGCCAGCGGATTCCCGGGGGGCACCGTTGGCACCGGGGAGCTGTTTTTT
J: TRBJ2-2
V: TRBV21-1
D: NA
size: NA

CDR3: CASSPRGGEPQHF
DNA: TGTGCCAGCAGCCCTAGGGGAGGAGAGCCCCAGCATTTT
J: TRBJ1-5
V: TRBV27
D: NA
size: few

CDR3: CSVEDGAGVHLREAFF
DNA: TGCAGCGTTGAAGATGGGGCAGGCGTCCACCTCCGTGAAGCTTTCTTT
J: TRBJ1-1
V: TRBV29-1
D: NA
size: NA

CDR3: CASLGPGQGNGYTF
DNA: TGCGCCAGCCTCGGACCGGGACAGGGGAATGGCTACACCTTC
J: TRBJ1-2
V: TRBV5-1
D: TRBD1
size: NA

CDR3: CSVLDRELFF
DNA: TGCAGCGTACTCGACAGGGAGCTGTTTTTT
J: TRBJ2-2
V: TRBV29-1
D: NA
size: many

CDR3: CARKQEETQYF
DNA: TGTGCCAGAAAGCAGGAAGAGACCCAGTACTTC
J: TRBJ2-5
V: TRBV2
D: NA
size: NA

CDR3: CASSKRDRAFGEQFF
DNA: TGTGCCAGCAGCAAGCGTGACAGGGCGTTCGGTGAGCAGTTCTTC
J: TRBJ2-1
V: TRBV6-5
D: TRBD1
size: NA

CDR3: CASSPGAGARYNEQFF
DNA: TGTGCCAGCAGTCCCGGAGCGGGGGCCCGGTACAATGAGCAGTTCTTC
J: TRBJ2-1
V: TRBV28
D: TRBD2
size: NA

CDR3: CASSEGTGPQPQHF
DNA: TGTGCCAGCAGTGAAGGGACAGGCCCTCAGCCCCAGCATTTT
J: TRBJ1-5
V: TRBV6-1
D: TRBD1
size: few

CDR3: CASSLFERGGQETQYF
DNA: TGCGCCAGCAGCTTGTTCGAGCGGGGGGGCCAAGAGACCCAGTACTTC
J: TRBJ2-5
V: TRBV5-1
D: TRBD2
size: NA

CDR3: CASTTPTGTSYEQYF
DNA: TGTGCCAGCACCACACCGACAGGGACCTCCTACGAGCAGTACTTC
J: TRBJ2-7
V: TRBV19
D: TRBD1
size: few

CDR3: CASSDGGKAFF
DNA: TGCGCCAGCAGTGATGGAGGGAAGGCGTTTTTT
J: TRBJ1-4
V: TRBV10-2
D: NA
size: NA

CDR3: CASSLLGPRADTQYF
DNA: TGTGCCAGCAGTTTATTGGGGCCAAGGGCGGATACGCAGTATTTT
J: TRBJ2-3
V: TRBV28
D: NA
size: NA

CDR3: CASSLRQNYEQYF
DNA: TGTGCCAGCAGTTTGCGGCAGAACTACGAGCAGTACTTC
J: TRBJ2-7
V: TRBV28
D: NA
size: NA

CDR3: CASSPGLLWNQPQHF
DNA: TGTGCCAGCAGTCCTGGACTCCTCTGGAATCAGCCCCAGCATTTT
J: TRBJ1-5
V: TRBV6-6
D: NA
size: NA

CDR3: CASSPGTDPPYEQYF
DNA: TGTGCCAGCAGTCCCGGGACAGACCCTCCCTACGAGCAGTACTTC
J: TRBJ2-7
V: TRBV6-6
D: TRBD1
size: few

CDR3: CSASLGTPQFF
DNA: TGCAGTGCTAGCCTTGGGACACCGCAGTTCTTC
J: TRBJ2-1
V: TRBV20-1
D: NA
size: NA

CDR3: CASQQGARSNQPQHF
DNA: TGTGCCAGCCAACAGGGGGCAAGGAGCAATCAGCCCCAGCATTTT
J: TRBJ1-5
V: TRBV28
D: TRBD1
size: NA